This TCR beta chain was sequenced during a study of lung T cells in sarcoidosis with Löfgren's syndrome. This clonotype was found a few times. TCRdb itself ran the reads through MiXCR, one entry per CDR3 protein. Here the sample spans tens of thousands of distinct CDR3 sequences, around 20% being singletons. What was sequenced was CD4+ T cells from PBMCs. This TCR was sampled from a human donor with sarcoidosis (Löfgren's syndrome or another form), or a control subject (not recorded which).

The CDR3 bases are TGTGCCAGCAGCCAATCTCGGCTCGTGGGGGAGCTGTTTTTT. Translating it yields CASSQSRLVGELFF. The chain recombines TRBV16 with TRBJ2-2; D is uncertain. The V gene's germline CDR1 is KGHSY and CDR2 FQNENV. CDR3 size: 14 residues. Trimming pared 0 bases from V and 8 bases from J, leaving 10 bases between.